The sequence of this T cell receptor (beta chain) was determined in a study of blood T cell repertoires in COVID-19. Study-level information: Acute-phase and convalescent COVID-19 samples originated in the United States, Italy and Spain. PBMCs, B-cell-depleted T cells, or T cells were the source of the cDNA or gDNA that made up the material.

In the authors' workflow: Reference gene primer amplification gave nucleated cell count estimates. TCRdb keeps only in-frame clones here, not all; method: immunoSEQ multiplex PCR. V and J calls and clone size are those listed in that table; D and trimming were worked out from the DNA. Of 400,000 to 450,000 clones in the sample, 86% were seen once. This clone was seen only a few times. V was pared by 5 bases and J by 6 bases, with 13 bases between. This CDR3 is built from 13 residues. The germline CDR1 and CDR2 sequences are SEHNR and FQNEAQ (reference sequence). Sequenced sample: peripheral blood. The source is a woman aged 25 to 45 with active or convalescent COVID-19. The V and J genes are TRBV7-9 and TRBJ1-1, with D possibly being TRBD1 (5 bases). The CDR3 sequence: CASSLQGSAEAFF. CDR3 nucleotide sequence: TGTGCCAGCAGCCTTCAGGGATCCGCTGAAGCTTTCTTT.